The present T cell receptor beta chain was sequenced within a study of shared clonotypes between healthy human individuals. Looking at the study overall: Donors were a couple of women and a few men aged 18 to 49.

The CD4+ fraction was divided into a CD45RA+ naive subset and a CD45RA-negative memory subset. The table came from immunoSEQ multiplex PCR; TCRdb's copy has only in-frame clones and leaves some out. The profile shows 800,000 to 1,200,000 clones, around three quarters of them singletons. This clone was picked up a small number of times. CDR3 length equals 14 residues. The germline V gene encodes CDR1 SGHRS and CDR2 YFSETQ. V lost 0 bases to trimming and J lost 6 bases, with 12 bases between them. The sequence came from a man between 18 and 29 years old in good health. Some clones in this sample may be carry-over from other donors' samples. Sequencing was carried out using memory CD4+ T cells from PBMCs. The subset here: CD45RA-negative fraction. The J gene is TRBJ1-1, the V gene TRBV5-1; possible D gene TRBD1, 5 bases. CDR3 DNA: TGCGCCAGCAGCTTGGACGCAGGGTTGGCTGAAGCTTTCTTT. Translating it yields CASSLDAGLAEAFF.